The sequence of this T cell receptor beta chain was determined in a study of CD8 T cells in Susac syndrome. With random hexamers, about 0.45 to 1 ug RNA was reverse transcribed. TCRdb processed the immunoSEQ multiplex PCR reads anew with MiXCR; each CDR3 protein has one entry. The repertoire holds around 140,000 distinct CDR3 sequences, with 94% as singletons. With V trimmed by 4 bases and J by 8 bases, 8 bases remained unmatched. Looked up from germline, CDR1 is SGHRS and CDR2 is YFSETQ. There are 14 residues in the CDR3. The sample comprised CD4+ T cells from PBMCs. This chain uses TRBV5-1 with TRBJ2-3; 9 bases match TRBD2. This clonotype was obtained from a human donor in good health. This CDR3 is CASSENSGSGTQYF. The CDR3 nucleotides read TGCGCCAGCAGCGAAAATAGCGGGAGTGGTACGCAGTATTTT.